Here is one TCR beta chain with its context. Its antigen is currently unknown. The data originate from a study of STAT3 mutations in large granular lymphocyte leukemia. Study information: Roughly half the longitudinally sequenced T-LGLL patients had canonical STAT3 mutations. Study observations and caveats: Every T-LGLL patient had at least one immunodominant TCRbeta clonotype.

Trimming pared 2 bases from V and 0 bases from J, leaving 11 bases between. The CDR3 is made up of 15 amino acids. In germline, CDR1 is MNHEY, CDR2 SVGAGI. Sequenced by immunoSEQ multiplex PCR; TCRdb stores in-frame clones only, minus some. The sample has roughly 9,400 clones, more than 90% seen once. The sample taken for sequencing was peripheral blood mononuclear cells. V gene TRBV6-5 combines with J gene TRBJ2-7, with D unclear. This clonotype originated in a man aged 55-75 years with T-cell large granular lymphocyte leukemia. Some clones in this sample may be carry-over from other donors' samples. CDR3 DNA sequence: TGTGCCAGCAGTTACCAGCGCCTGAGCTCCTACGAGCAGTACTTC. Amino acids: CASSYQRLSSYEQYF.